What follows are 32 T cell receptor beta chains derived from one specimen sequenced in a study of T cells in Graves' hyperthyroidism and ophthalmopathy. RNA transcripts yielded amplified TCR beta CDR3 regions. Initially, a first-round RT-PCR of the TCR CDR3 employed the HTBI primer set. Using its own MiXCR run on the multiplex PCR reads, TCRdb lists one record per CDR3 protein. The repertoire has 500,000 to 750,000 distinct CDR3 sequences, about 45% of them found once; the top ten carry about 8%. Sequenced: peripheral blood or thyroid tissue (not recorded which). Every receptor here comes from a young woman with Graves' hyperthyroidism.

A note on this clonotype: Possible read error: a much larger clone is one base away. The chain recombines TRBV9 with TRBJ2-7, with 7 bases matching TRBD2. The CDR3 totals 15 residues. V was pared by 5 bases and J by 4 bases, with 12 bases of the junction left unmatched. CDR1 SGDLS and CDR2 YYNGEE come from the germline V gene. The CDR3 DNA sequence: TGTGCCAGCAGTTACTCGGGCGGGGGTTGGTACGAGCAGTACTTC. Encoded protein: CASSYSGGGWYEQYF.

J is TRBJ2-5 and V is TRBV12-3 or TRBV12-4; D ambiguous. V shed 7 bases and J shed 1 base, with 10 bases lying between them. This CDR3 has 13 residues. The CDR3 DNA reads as TGTGCCAGCAATTCGGAGATCCAAGAGACCCAGTACTTC. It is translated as CASNSEIQETQYF.

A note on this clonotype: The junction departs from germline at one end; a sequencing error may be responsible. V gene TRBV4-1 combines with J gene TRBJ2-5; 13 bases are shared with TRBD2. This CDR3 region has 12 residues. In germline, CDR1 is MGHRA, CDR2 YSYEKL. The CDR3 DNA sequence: TGCGCCAGCAGCCAAGAACTAGCGGGAGGGCCGTTC. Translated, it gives CASSQELAGGPF.

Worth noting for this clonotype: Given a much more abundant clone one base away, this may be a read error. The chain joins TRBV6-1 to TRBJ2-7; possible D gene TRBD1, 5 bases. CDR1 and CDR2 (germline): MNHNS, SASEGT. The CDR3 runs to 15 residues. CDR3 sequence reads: CANSEELYRSYEQYF. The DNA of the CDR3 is TGTGCCAACAGTGAAGAGTTGTACAGGAGCTACGAGCAGTACTTC.

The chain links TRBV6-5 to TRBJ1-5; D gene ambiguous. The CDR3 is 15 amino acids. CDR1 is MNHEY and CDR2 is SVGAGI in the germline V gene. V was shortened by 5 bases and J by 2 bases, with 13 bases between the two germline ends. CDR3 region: CASSGRTSGNQPQHF. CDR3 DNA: TGTGCCAGCAGTGGAAGGACTAGCGGCAATCAGCCCCAGCATTTT.

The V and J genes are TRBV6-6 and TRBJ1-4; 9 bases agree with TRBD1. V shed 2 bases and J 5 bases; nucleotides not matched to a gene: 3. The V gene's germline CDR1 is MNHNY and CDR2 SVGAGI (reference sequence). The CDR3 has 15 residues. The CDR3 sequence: CASSYPDRGNEKLFF. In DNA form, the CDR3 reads TGTGCCAGCAGTTACCCGGACAGGGGAAATGAAAAACTGTTTTTT.

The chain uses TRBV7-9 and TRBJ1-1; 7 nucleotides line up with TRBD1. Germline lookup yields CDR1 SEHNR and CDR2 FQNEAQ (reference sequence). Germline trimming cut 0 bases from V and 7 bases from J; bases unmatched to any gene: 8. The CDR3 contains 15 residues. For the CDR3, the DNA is TGTGCCAGCAGCTTAGCAAGGGGGCTGGTAGGTGAAGCTTTCTTT. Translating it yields CASSLARGLVGEAFF.

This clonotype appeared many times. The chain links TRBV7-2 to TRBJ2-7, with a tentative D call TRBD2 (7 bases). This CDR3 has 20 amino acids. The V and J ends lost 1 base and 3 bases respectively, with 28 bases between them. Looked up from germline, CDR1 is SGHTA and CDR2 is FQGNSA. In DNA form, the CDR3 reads TGTGCCAGCAGCTTAGGGTCGGGGGGCGTAGGGCTAAGACGTCGCTACGAGCAGTACTTC. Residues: CASSLGSGGVGLRRRYEQYF.

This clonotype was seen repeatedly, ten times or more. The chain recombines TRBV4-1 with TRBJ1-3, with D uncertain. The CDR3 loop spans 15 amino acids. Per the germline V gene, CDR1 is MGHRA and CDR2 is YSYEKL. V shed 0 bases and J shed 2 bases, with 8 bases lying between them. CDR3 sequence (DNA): TGCGCCAGCAGCCAAGATGCAGCCGCTGGAAACACCATATATTTT. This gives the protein CASSQDAAAGNTIYF.

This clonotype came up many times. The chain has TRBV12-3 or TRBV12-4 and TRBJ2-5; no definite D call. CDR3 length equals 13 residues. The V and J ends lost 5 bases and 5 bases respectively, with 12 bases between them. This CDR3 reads CASSELRRETQYF. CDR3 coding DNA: TGTGCCAGCAGTGAGCTCCGGCGCGAGACCCAGTACTTC.

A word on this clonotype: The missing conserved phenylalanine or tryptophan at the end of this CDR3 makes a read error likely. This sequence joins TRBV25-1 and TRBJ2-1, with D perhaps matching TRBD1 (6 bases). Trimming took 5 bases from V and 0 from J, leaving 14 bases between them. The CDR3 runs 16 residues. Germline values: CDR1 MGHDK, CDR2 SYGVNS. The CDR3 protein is CASSPTGFGSYNEQFL. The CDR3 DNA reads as TGTGCCAGCAGTCCTACAGGGTTCGGCTCCTACAATGAGCAGTTCCTC.

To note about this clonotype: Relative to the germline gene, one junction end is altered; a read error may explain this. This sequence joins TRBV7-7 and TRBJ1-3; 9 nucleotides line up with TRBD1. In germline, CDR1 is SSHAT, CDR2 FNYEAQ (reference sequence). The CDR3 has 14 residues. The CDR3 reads CASSSGQGGNTIYF. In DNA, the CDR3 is TGTGCTAGCAGCTCGGGACAGGGTGGAAACACCATATATTTT.

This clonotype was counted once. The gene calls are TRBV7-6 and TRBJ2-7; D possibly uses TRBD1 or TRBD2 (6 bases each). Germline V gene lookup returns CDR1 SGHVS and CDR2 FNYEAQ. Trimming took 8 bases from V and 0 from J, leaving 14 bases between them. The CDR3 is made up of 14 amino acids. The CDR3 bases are TGTGCCAGCGCCTGGGGGGCCCACTCCTACGAGCAGTACTTC. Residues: CASAWGAHSYEQYF.

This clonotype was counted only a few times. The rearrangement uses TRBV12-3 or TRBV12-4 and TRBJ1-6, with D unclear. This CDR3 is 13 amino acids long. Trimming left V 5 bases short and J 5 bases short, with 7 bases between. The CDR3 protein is CASSQHNNSPLHF. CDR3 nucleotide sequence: TGTGCCAGCAGTCAGCACAATAATTCACCCCTCCACTTT.

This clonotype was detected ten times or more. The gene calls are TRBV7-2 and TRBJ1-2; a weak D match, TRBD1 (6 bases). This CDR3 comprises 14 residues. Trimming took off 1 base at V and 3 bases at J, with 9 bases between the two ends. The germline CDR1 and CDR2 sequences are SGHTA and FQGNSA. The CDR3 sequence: CASSLDRADYGYTF. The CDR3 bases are TGTGCCAGCAGCTTAGACAGGGCTGACTATGGCTACACCTTC.

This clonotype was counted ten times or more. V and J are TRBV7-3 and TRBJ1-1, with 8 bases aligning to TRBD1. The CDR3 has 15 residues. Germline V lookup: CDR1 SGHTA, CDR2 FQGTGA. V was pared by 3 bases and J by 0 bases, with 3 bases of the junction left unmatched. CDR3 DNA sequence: TGTGCCAGCAGCTTGACAGGGGAAATGAACACTGAAGCTTTCTTT. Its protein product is CASSLTGEMNTEAFF.

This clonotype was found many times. This CDR3 is CSVAGLAGSSYEQYF. CDR3 sequence (DNA): TGCAGCGTGGCAGGACTAGCGGGGAGCTCCTACGAGCAGTACTTC. This sequence joins TRBV29-1 and TRBJ2-7; 12 bases agree with TRBD2. Per the germline V gene, CDR1 is SQVTM and CDR2 is ANQGSEA. After removal of 6 bases from V and 0 bases from J, the junction contained 6 bases not matched to a gene. This CDR3 spans 15 amino acids.

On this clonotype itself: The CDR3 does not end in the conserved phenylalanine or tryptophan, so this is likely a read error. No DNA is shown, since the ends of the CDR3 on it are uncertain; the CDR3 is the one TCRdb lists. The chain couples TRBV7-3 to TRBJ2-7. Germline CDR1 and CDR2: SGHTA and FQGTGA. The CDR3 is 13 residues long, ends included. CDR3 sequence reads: CASSLAGTSTSST.

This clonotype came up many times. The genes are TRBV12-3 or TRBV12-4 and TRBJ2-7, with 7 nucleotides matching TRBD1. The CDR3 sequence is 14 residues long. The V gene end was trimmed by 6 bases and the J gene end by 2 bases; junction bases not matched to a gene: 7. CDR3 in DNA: TGTGCCAGCAGCCACGGACAGGCCACCTACGAGCAGTACTTC. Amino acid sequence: CASSHGQATYEQYF.

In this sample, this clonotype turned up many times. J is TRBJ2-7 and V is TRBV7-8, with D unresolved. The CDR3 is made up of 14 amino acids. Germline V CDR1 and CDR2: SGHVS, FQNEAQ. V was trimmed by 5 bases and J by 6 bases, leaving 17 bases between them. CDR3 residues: CASSERTALGEQYF. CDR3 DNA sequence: TGTGCCAGCAGCGAAAGAACAGCCCTCGGCGAGCAGTACTTC.

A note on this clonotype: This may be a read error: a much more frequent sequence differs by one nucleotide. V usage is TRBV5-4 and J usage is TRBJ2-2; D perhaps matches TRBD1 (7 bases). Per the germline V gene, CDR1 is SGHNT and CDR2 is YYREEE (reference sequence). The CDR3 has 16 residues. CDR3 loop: CASSLEVTGITGGLFF. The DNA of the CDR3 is TGTGCCAGCAGCTTGGAAGTGACAGGGATCACCGGGGGGCTGTTTTTT.

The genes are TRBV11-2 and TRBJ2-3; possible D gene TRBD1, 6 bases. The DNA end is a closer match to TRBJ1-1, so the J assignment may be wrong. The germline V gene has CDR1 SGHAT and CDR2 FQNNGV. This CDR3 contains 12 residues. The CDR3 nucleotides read TGTGCCAGCAGCTCGACAGGCCTTGAGGCTTTCTTT. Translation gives CASSSTGLEAFF.

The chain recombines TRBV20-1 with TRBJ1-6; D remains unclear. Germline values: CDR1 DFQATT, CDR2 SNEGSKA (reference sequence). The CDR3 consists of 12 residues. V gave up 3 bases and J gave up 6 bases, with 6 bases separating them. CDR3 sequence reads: CSASDINSPLHF. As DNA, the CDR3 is TGCAGTGCTAGCGACATTAATTCACCCCTCCACTTT.

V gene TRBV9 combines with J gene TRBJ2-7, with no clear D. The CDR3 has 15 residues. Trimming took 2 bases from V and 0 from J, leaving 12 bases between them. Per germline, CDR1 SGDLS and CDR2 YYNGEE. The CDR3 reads CASSVAVESSYEQYF. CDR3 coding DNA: TGTGCCAGCAGCGTGGCGGTGGAAAGCTCCTACGAGCAGTACTTC.

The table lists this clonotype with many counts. The CDR3 loop reads CASSIGTANYGYTF. The CDR3 nucleotides are TGTGCCAGCAGCATTGGGACTGCCAACTATGGCTACACCTTC. This rearrangement joins TRBV7-2 to TRBJ1-2; D may be TRBD1 (5 bases). V was clipped by 5 bases and J by 2 bases, with 12 bases between them. The CDR3 is 14 residues long. Germline CDR1 and CDR2: SGHTA and FQGNSA.

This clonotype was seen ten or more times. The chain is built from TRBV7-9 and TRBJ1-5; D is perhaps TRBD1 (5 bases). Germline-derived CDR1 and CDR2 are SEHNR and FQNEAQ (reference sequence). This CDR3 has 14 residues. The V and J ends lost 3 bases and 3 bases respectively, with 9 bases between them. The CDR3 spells CASSFSGFNQPQHF. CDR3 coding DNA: TGTGCCAGCAGCTTTTCAGGGTTCAATCAGCCCCAGCATTTT.

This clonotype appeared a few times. CDR3 DNA sequence: TGTGCCAGTAGATCTACAGCTCCAACTAATGAAAAACTGTTTTTT. Protein sequence: CASRSTAPTNEKLFF. The chain carries TRBV19 and TRBJ1-4, with no clear D. The germline gives CDR1 LNHDA, CDR2 SQIVND (reference sequence). The CDR3 contains 15 residues. The V gene lost 6 bases and the J gene lost 0 bases, with 11 bases spanning the gap.

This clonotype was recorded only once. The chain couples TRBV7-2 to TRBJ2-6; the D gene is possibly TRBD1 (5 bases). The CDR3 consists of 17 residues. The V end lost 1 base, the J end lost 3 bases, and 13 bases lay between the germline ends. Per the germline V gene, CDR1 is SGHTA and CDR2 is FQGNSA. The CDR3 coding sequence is TGTGCCAGCAGCTTAGACCAGGGTGCAGATGGGGCCAACGTCCTGACTTTC. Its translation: CASSLDQGADGANVLTF.

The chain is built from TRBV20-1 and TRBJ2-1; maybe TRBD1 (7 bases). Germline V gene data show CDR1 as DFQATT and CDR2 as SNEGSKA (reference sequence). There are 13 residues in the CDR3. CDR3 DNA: TGCAGCCAGGGGGGCGGAGCATACAATGAGCAGTTCTTC. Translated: CSQGGGAYNEQFF.

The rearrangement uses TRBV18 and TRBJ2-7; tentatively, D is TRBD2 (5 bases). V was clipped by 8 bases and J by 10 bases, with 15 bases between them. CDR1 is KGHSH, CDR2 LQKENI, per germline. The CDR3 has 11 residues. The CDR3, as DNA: TGTGCCAGCAGCCGGCCCCCGGGACAGTACTTC. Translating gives CASSRPPGQYF.

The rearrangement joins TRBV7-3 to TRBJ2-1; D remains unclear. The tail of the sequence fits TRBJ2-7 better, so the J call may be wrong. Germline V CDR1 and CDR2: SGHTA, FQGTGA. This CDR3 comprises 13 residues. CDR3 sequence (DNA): TGTGCCAGCAGCTTAACTGCGTACAATGAGCAGTACTTC. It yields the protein CASSLTAYNEQYF.

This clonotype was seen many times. CDR3 region: CAGGAGGIYEQYF. DNA for the CDR3: TGTGCCGGGGGAGCGGGAGGGATTTACGAGCAGTACTTC. This sequence joins TRBV7-9 and TRBJ2-7; the match to TRBD2 covers 10 bases. The CDR3 loop spans 13 amino acids. Germline V gene lookup returns CDR1 SEHNR and CDR2 FQNEAQ (reference sequence). The V and J ends lost 11 bases and 4 bases, in that order; junction bases with no gene match: 8.